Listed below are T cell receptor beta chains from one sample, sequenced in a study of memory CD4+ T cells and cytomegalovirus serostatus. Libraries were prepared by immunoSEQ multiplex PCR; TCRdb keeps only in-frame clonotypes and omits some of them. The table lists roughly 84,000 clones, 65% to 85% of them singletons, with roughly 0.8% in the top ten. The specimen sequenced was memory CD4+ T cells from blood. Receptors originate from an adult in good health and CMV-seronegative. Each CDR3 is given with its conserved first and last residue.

CDR3 protein: CASSSQTGPPFHEQFF
V gene: TRBV5-4
J gene: TRBJ2-1

CDR3 protein: CSAQGGYEQYF
V gene: TRBV20-1
J gene: TRBJ2-7

CDR3 protein: CASSLAGTGFGNTIYF
V gene: TRBV7-2
J gene: TRBJ1-3

CDR3 protein: CASSLVGGASTDTQYF
V gene: TRBV5-4
J gene: TRBJ2-3

CDR3 protein: CASSYLGANEKLFF
V gene: TRBV6-5
J gene: TRBJ1-4

CDR3 protein: CATSRGGAPYEQYF
V gene: TRBV15
J gene: TRBJ2-7

CDR3 protein: CASSLDVEGEGGGYTF
V gene: TRBV7-9
J gene: TRBJ1-2

CDR3 protein: CASSRTKEDTQYF
V gene: TRBV7-6
J gene: TRBJ2-3

CDR3 protein: CAWSVKGGRQPQHF
V gene: TRBV30
J gene: TRBJ1-5

CDR3 protein: CASSNPQGQTDTQYF
V gene: TRBV19
J gene: TRBJ2-3

CDR3 protein: CASRTDRGNQPQHF
V gene: TRBV6-1
J gene: TRBJ1-5

CDR3 protein: CASSISSGGYNEQFF
V gene: TRBV19
J gene: TRBJ2-1

CDR3 protein: CASSLGWGAPGGELFF
V gene: TRBV5-1
J gene: TRBJ2-2

CDR3 protein: CASSDPPASIQYF
V gene: TRBV25-1
J gene: TRBJ2-4

CDR3 protein: CASSRQVRSPLHF
V gene: TRBV19
J gene: TRBJ1-6

CDR3 protein: CATSTFEAQPQHF
V gene: TRBV15
J gene: TRBJ1-5

CDR3 protein: CASSPLSSRGRRYGYTF
V gene: TRBV11-2
J gene: TRBJ1-2

CDR3 protein: CASSVNSFAGEESFF
V gene: TRBV9
J gene: TRBJ1-1

CDR3 protein: CASSGDRVSYGYTF
V gene: TRBV2
J gene: TRBJ1-2

CDR3 protein: CASSQETGAPGNTIYF
V gene: TRBV4-2
J gene: TRBJ1-3

CDR3 protein: CASILDTGTEAFF
V gene: TRBV6-1
J gene: TRBJ1-1

CDR3 protein: CASSSPSRETQYF
V gene: TRBV18
J gene: TRBJ2-5

CDR3 protein: CASSSIGGTDSYEQYF
V gene: TRBV19
J gene: TRBJ2-7

CDR3 protein: CASSPIEIAGGPEQFF
V gene: TRBV7-9
J gene: TRBJ2-1

CDR3 protein: CASSLAQGGNYGYTF
V gene: TRBV5-5
J gene: TRBJ1-2

CDR3 protein: CAISHISNQPQHF
V gene: TRBV10-3
J gene: TRBJ1-5

CDR3 protein: CASSLGQGNQPQHF
V gene: TRBV19
J gene: TRBJ1-5

CDR3 protein: CASSELAPGQGNQPQHF
V gene: TRBV2
J gene: TRBJ1-5

CDR3 protein: CASSWGDYEQYF
V gene: TRBV7-9
J gene: TRBJ2-7

CDR3 protein: CAWSVSGETQYF
V gene: TRBV30
J gene: TRBJ2-5

CDR3 protein: CSVTGTEAFF
V gene: TRBV29-1
J gene: TRBJ1-1

CDR3 protein: CASSLPPSGGPITDTQYF
V gene: TRBV5-4
J gene: TRBJ2-3

CDR3 protein: CAWSVLREQYF
V gene: TRBV30
J gene: TRBJ2-7

CDR3 protein: CASSLVRQNTEAFF
V gene: TRBV7-6
J gene: TRBJ1-1

CDR3 protein: CASSGRGVGTEAFF
V gene: TRBV5-1
J gene: TRBJ1-1

CDR3 protein: CASSLGVSGGVNTQYF
V gene: TRBV11-3
J gene: TRBJ2-3

CDR3 protein: CASSLGDRGNSPLHF
V gene: TRBV7-2
J gene: TRBJ1-6

CDR3 protein: CATSRDYRDNEQFF
V gene: TRBV15
J gene: TRBJ2-1

CDR3 protein: CASREGATNEKLFF
V gene: TRBV28
J gene: TRBJ1-4

CDR3 protein: CAITGAINYGYTF
V gene: TRBV10-3
J gene: TRBJ1-2

CDR3 protein: CASSLDPNSYEQYF
V gene: TRBV7-2
J gene: TRBJ2-7

CDR3 protein: CASSLSSGGDEQYF
V gene: TRBV18
J gene: TRBJ2-7

CDR3 protein: CASSLGPGGPYEQYF
V gene: TRBV5-1
J gene: TRBJ2-7

CDR3 protein: CAWSVNYGYTF
V gene: TRBV30
J gene: TRBJ1-2

CDR3 protein: CATSARGASNTGELFF
V gene: TRBV15
J gene: TRBJ2-2

CDR3 protein: CASSLRDRADYGYTF
V gene: TRBV28
J gene: TRBJ1-2

CDR3 protein: CASSPQGGGYTF
V gene: TRBV7-2
J gene: TRBJ1-2

CDR3 protein: CASSLGLQGLAGGISYNEQFF
V gene: TRBV13
J gene: TRBJ2-1

CDR3 protein: CASSSGMGFGEKLFF
V gene: TRBV6-5
J gene: TRBJ1-4

CDR3 protein: CAIEQEGNTIYF
V gene: TRBV10-3
J gene: TRBJ1-3

CDR3 protein: CSVERDRNYGYTF
V gene: TRBV29-1
J gene: TRBJ1-2

CDR3 protein: CASSLVWGGQETQYF
V gene: TRBV5-1
J gene: TRBJ2-5

CDR3 protein: CASSLVSVITDTQYF
V gene: TRBV5-1
J gene: TRBJ2-3

CDR3 protein: CAWSVENEQFF
V gene: TRBV30
J gene: TRBJ2-1

CDR3 protein: CAWRVPGGNTIYF
V gene: TRBV30
J gene: TRBJ1-3

CDR3 protein: CASRLIGGEKLFF
V gene: TRBV2
J gene: TRBJ1-4

CDR3 protein: CAWSRLEKLFF
V gene: TRBV30
J gene: TRBJ1-4

CDR3 protein: CASSLARADEQFF
V gene: TRBV7-9
J gene: TRBJ2-1